The 17 T cell receptor beta chains listed next were all sequenced from one sample in a study of shared clonotypes between healthy human individuals. The method was immunoSEQ multiplex PCR; TCRdb's version includes in-frame clones alone and lacks a portion of them. This sample carries around 2.5 million clones, roughly 93% of them seen once, and the ten largest clones take around 0.37%. The sample was naive CD4+ T cells from PBMCs. Noted subset: CD45RA+ positively selected. These receptors came from a man younger than 30 in good health. Some clones in this sample may be carry-over from other donors' samples.

Concerning this clone: Additional DNA sequences in this sample encode the identical CDR3. J is TRBJ1-1 and V is TRBV7-2; D unresolved. The V gene's germline CDR1 is SGHTA and CDR2 FQGNSA. The CDR3 is 13 residues long. Trimming shortened V by 4 bases and J by 3 bases, and 9 bases separated the two germline ends. Here the CDR3 DNA reads TGTGCCAGCAGCTCCTCTAGGGACACTGAAGCTTTCTTT. Amino acids: CASSSSRDTEAFF.

The chain has TRBV6-1 and TRBJ1-5, with TRBD1 identical over 8 bases. The CDR3 length is 14 residues. After removal of 5 bases from V and 4 bases from J, the junction contained 4 bases not matched to a gene. Germline loops: CDR1 MNHNS, CDR2 SASEGT. The CDR3 reads CASSWDRTNQPQHF. CDR3 nucleotide sequence: TGTGCCAGCAGTTGGGACAGGACGAATCAGCCCCAGCATTTT.

This clone was found a few times. The chain employs TRBV2 and TRBJ1-1, with 9 bases fitting TRBD1. V was pared by 7 bases and J by 7 bases, with 4 bases of the junction left unmatched. Germline V gene sequence: CDR1 SNHLY, CDR2 FYNNEI. This CDR3 spans 12 amino acids. The CDR3 here is CASTQGASEAFF. In DNA form, the CDR3 reads TGTGCCAGCACACAGGGGGCAAGTGAAGCTTTCTTT.

In DNA form, the CDR3 reads TGTGCCAGCTCAGCAGGCCGAAGAAACTATGGCTACACCTTC. It yields the protein CASSAGRRNYGYTF. The gene calls are TRBV18 and TRBJ1-2; unclear D gene. Trimming cost V 5 bases and J 2 bases, with 12 bases left between them. Germline V gene sequence: CDR1 KGHSH, CDR2 LQKENI. The CDR3 runs to 14 residues.

V gene TRBV9 combines with J gene TRBJ2-1; TRBD2 matches at 7 bases. Germline V gives CDR1 SGDLS, CDR2 YYNGEE. The CDR3 contains 14 residues. Trimming cost V 7 bases and J 5 bases; bases outside gene matches: 9. This CDR3 reads CASAKVAGNNEQFF. CDR3 bases: TGTGCCAGCGCGAAGGTAGCGGGTAACAATGAGCAGTTCTTC.

The chain uses TRBV18 and TRBJ2-1; no clear D. Germline CDR1 KGHSH, CDR2 LQKENI. Trimming took off 0 bases at V and 7 bases at J, with 13 bases between the two ends. The CDR3 length is 15 residues. CDR3 residues: CASSPPEHPMNEQFF. In DNA form, the CDR3 reads TGTGCCAGCTCACCACCGGAGCATCCTATGAATGAGCAGTTCTTC.

The V gene is TRBV9, the J gene TRBJ2-2, with 7 nucleotides matching TRBD1. J was trimmed by 6 bases and V by 2 bases; bases with no gene match: 4. Germline CDR1 reads SGDLS; CDR2 reads YYNGEE. The CDR3 is made up of 14 amino acids. CDR3 protein: CASSVTGASGELFF. DNA of the CDR3: TGTGCCAGCAGCGTCACAGGGGCCTCCGGGGAGCTGTTTTTT.

The chain links TRBV28 to TRBJ2-1; a weak D match, TRBD1 (5 bases). The CDR3 sequence is 11 residues long. V shed 6 bases and J shed 10 bases, with 10 bases lying between them. Germline V lookup: CDR1 MDHEN, CDR2 SYDVKM. CDR3 sequence: CASSRTLEQFF. The CDR3 coding sequence is TGTGCCAGCAGCCGGACATTGGAGCAGTTCTTC.

Notes on this clone: At the DNA level, this CDR3 is encoded by other sequences in the same sample as well. The rearrangement uses TRBV18 and TRBJ2-2; D remains unclear. The CDR3 has 14 amino acids. CDR1 and CDR2 from the germline V gene are KGHSH and LQKENI. Trimming stripped 3 bases from V and 2 bases from J, with 7 bases between. DNA of the CDR3: TGTGCCAGCTCACCCGGACGCAACACCGGGGAGCTGTTTTTT. Residues: CASSPGRNTGELFF.

This clone was counted once. The chain links TRBV5-1 to TRBJ2-5; weak D call: TRBD2 (5 bases). V shed 6 bases and J shed 1 base, with 10 bases lying between them. CDR3 length: 13 amino acids. The germline V gene has CDR1 SGHRS and CDR2 YFSETQ. The CDR3 DNA reads TGCGCCAGCACCCCGGGATCCCAAGAGACCCAGTACTTC. Its translation: CASTPGSQETQYF.

This chain uses TRBV5-1 with TRBJ2-7, with TRBD1 matching 10 bases. The CDR3 covers 15 residues. With V trimmed by 4 bases and J by 7 bases, 11 bases remained unmatched. The germline V gene has CDR1 SGHRS and CDR2 YFSETQ. The CDR3 loop reads CASSEGQGSYLEQYF. The CDR3, as DNA: TGCGCCAGCAGCGAGGGACAGGGGTCATACTTAGAGCAGTACTTC.

This clone was recorded once. J is TRBJ1-2 and V is TRBV29-1; weak D call: TRBD1 (5 bases). Trimming took off 5 bases at V and 2 bases at J, with 12 bases between the two ends. Germline V CDR1 and CDR2: SQVTM, ANQGSEA. This CDR3 region has 13 residues. The CDR3 coding sequence is TGCAGCGTTAAACGGGACGGGAACTATGGCTACACCTTC. Protein sequence: CSVKRDGNYGYTF.

The V gene is TRBV9, the J gene TRBJ1-4; D unclear. This CDR3 is built from 14 residues. V lost 4 bases, J lost 7 bases, and 14 bases lay in between. The germline V gene encodes CDR1 SGDLS and CDR2 YYNGEE. CDR3 sequence: CASSKPQMGEKLFF. The DNA of the CDR3 is TGTGCCAGCAGCAAACCCCAGATGGGTGAAAAACTGTTTTTT.

The CDR3 region has the DNA TGTGCCAGTAGTCGTGGACTAGACAAAGAGACCCAGTACTTC. It encodes CASSRGLDKETQYF. The J gene is TRBJ2-5, the V gene TRBV19; 7 nucleotides line up with TRBD2. With 5 bases clipped from V and 3 bases from J, the junction kept 6 bases outside the gene matches. CDR1 is LNHDA, CDR2 SQIVND, per germline (reference sequence). The CDR3 is 14 residues long.

The chain links TRBV7-9 to TRBJ2-3; 7 bases fit TRBD1. J was trimmed by 4 bases and V by 8 bases; bases with no gene match: 12. This CDR3 region has 15 residues. Germline CDR1 and CDR2: SEHNR and FQNEAQ (reference sequence). CDR3 loop: CASLDRAVWPDTQYF. CDR3 sequence (DNA): TGTGCCAGCCTAGACAGGGCGGTTTGGCCAGATACGCAGTATTTT.

This clone has only a few counts. The rearrangement joins TRBV6-5 to TRBJ1-1; D remains unclear. V lost 8 bases, J lost 5 bases, and 15 bases lay in between. The germline gives CDR1 MNHEY, CDR2 SVGAGI. The CDR3 runs to 13 residues. The CDR3 spells CASRNLMGTEAFF. The CDR3 DNA reads TGTGCCAGCCGCAACCTGATGGGGACTGAAGCTTTCTTT.

The chain couples TRBV5-1 to TRBJ2-3; D is undetermined. CDR3 size: 15 residues. Germline CDR1 SGHRS, CDR2 YFSETQ. V shed 4 bases and J shed 0 bases, with 12 bases lying between them. CDR3 sequence: CASSTRTASTDTQYF. For the CDR3, the DNA is TGCGCCAGCAGCACACGGACGGCAAGCACAGATACGCAGTATTTT.